The 9 T cell receptor beta chains listed next were all sequenced from one sample in a study of blood T cells in healthy people across ages (dated by TCRdb to the mid-2010s). To prepare the library, 5' RACE was applied. TCRdb shows the sequencer as Illumina HiSeq 2500. A second PCR of about 6 to 11 cycles was performed with a sample-barcoded 5' primer and a J-beta primer mix. TCRdb ran its own pipeline on the public reads, namely fastp trimming at Q25 and MiXCR clone calling, and kept in-frame beta chains. Entries are consolidated by CDR3 protein sequence, retaining the most common genes and DNA. The sample table records about 1.5 million distinct CDR3 sequences; approximately 43% of these occur just once. More than 4% of the sample is held by the ten biggest clonotypes. What was sequenced was blood. These receptors all come from a woman under 30 in good health.

This chain joins TRBV7-2 and TRBJ2-3; 8 nucleotides agree with TRBD1. The V gene end was trimmed by 5 bases and the J gene end by 0 bases; junction bases not matched to a gene: 7. Looked up from germline, CDR1 is SGHTA and CDR2 is FQGNSA. The CDR3 sequence is 16 residues long. The CDR3 loop reads CASSAAGGPSTDTQYF. The CDR3 DNA follows: TGTGCCAGCAGCGCCGCAGGGGGCCCTAGCACAGATACGCAGTATTTT.

The DNA of the CDR3 is TGTGCCAGCGTATCATCGCGTGATAAGAAGACCCAGTACTTC. Amino acid sequence: CASVSSRDKKTQYF. The V and J genes are TRBV28 and TRBJ2-5; D is ambiguous. The CDR3 length is 14 residues. Germline CDR1 is MDHEN and CDR2 is SYDVKM. The V gene lost 8 bases and the J gene lost 6 bases, with 19 bases spanning the gap.

The DNA of the CDR3 is TGCGCCAGCAGGCCCTTCGGCGGGGGCTCCTACAATGAGCAGTTCTTC. Translating it yields CASRPFGGGSYNEQFF. The chain has TRBV5-1 and TRBJ2-1, with 7 bases matching TRBD2. CDR1 SGHRS and CDR2 YFSETQ come from the germline V gene. Trimming cost V 5 bases and J 0 bases; bases outside gene matches: 8. The CDR3 covers 16 residues.

V and J are TRBV7-6 and TRBJ1-5; D might be TRBD1 (6 bases). The length of the CDR3 is 12 residues. CDR1 is SGHVS, CDR2 FNYEAQ, per germline. Deletions cut 8 bases from V and 4 bases from J, with 9 bases between. Written as DNA, the CDR3 is TGTGCCAGCCCAGGGGTTAATCAGCCCCAGCATTTT. The encoded protein is CASPGVNQPQHF.

The V and J genes are TRBV29-1 and TRBJ2-7, with 7 bases that match TRBD1. The germline V gene has CDR1 SQVTM and CDR2 ANQGSEA. The ends lost 6 bases at V and 3 bases at J; junction bases unmatched: 20. The CDR3 has 17 residues. The CDR3 reads CSVELTTGAEWGYEQYF. CDR3 DNA sequence: TGCAGCGTCGAACTTACTACAGGGGCGGAGTGGGGCTACGAGCAGTACTTC.

The V and J genes are TRBV9 and TRBJ2-5, with D possibly called TRBD1 or TRBD2 (6 bases each). Trimming took 3 bases from V and 2 from J, leaving 11 bases between them. This CDR3 has 14 amino acids. Germline CDR1 is SGDLS and CDR2 is YYNGEE. The CDR3 spells CASSGGAVQETQYF. The CDR3 DNA follows: TGTGCCAGCAGCGGGGGGGCAGTTCAAGAGACCCAGTACTTC. The full variable domain, its missing parts supplied by reference TRBV9 and TRBJ2-5, is DSGVTQTPKHLITATGQRVTLRCSPRSGDLSVYWYQQSLDQGLQFLIQYYNGEERAKGNILERFSAQQFPDLHSELNLSSLELGDSALYFCASSGGAVQETQYFGPGTRLLVL.

This clonotype was detected a few times. A read error may be the cause here, since a much bigger clone is one base away. The CDR3 nucleotides are TGTGCCAGCAGCCACTGGTCAACTAATGAAAAAATGTTTTTT. This gives the protein CASSHWSTNEKMFF. This sequence joins TRBV3-1 and TRBJ1-4; D uncertain. Germline values: CDR1 LGHDT, CDR2 YNNKEL (reference sequence). This CDR3 comprises 14 residues.

As for this clonotype: An end of the junction differs from the germline gene, which may be a read error. J is TRBJ2-7 and V is TRBV11-1, with D possibly being TRBD2 (5 bases). The V gene's germline CDR1 is SGHAT and CDR2 FQDESV (reference sequence). This CDR3 is built from 16 residues. The CDR3 DNA reads TGTGCCAGCAGCCTAGCCGGTGCCACTTGGGGTGGCGAGCAGTACTTC. Its translation is CASSLAGATWGGEQYF.

V is TRBV20-1 and J is TRBJ2-4, with 9 bases lining up with TRBD2. Germline loops: CDR1 DFQATT, CDR2 SNEGSKA (reference sequence). J gave up 3 bases and V 3 bases, and 9 bases lay outside the gene matches. The CDR3 totals 16 residues. In nucleotides, the CDR3 is TGCAGTGCTAGGGGCGGGAGGGAAGGTTACAAAAACATTCAGTACTTC. This translates into CSARGGREGYKNIQYF.